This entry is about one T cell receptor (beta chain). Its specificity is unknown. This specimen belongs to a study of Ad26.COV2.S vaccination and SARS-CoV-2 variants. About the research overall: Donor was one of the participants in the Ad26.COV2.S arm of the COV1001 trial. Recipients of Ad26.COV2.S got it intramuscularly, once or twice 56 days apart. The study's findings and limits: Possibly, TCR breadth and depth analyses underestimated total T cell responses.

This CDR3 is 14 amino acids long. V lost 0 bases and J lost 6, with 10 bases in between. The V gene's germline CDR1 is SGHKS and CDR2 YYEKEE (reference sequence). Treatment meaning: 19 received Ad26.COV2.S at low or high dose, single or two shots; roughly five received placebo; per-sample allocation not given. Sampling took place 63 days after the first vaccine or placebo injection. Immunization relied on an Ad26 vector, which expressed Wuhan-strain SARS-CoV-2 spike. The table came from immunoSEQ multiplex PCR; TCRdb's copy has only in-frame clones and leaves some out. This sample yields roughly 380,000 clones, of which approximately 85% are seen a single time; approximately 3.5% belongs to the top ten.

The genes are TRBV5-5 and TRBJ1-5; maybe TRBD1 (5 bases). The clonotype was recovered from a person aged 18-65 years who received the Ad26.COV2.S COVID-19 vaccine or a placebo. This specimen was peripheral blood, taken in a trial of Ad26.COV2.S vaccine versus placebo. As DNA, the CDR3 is TGTGCCAGCAGCTTGGGACAGCGAGGTCAGCCCCAGCATTTT. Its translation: CASSLGQRGQPQHF.